Listed below are T cell receptor beta chains from one sample, sequenced in a study of graft-versus-host responses after intestinal transplantation. What these receptors recognize is not known. TCRdb's copy holds only in-frame clones and misses some; the assay was immunoSEQ multiplex PCR. Counted here are approximately 85,000 clones, more than 85% occurring once; the ten biggest clones make up 6% to 9%. Sequenced here: unstimulated CD8+ T cells sorted from spleen or lymph node cells, sampled before transplant. These receptors were obtained from a human donor who was the organ donor for an intestinal transplant. The CDR3 runs from the conserved cysteine through the conserved F or W. The D gene is left open where the match is weak. Size is stated for part of the rows, as once, few or many counts, or as a class when the clone is expanded.

-	TRBJ2-7	-	TRBV19	CATARVIRDEQYF	TGTGCCACCGCCAGGGTGATAAGGGACGAGCAGTACTTC
-	TRBJ2-7	-	TRBV19	CASAGTALGEQYF	TGTGCCAGTGCGGGGACTGCCCTAGGCGAGCAGTACTTC
-	TRBJ2-5	TRBD2	TRBV30	CAWNDLAGGGAETQYF	TGTGCCTGGAATGATCTAGCGGGAGGGGGGGCAGAGACCCAGTACTTC
-	TRBJ2-7	-	TRBV7-9	CASSPRPLRGEQYF	TGTGCCAGCAGCCCGAGGCCCCTGAGGGGCGAGCAGTACTTC
-	TRBJ2-3	-	TRBV5-1	CASAVDMGNTQYF	TGCGCCAGTGCTGTGGACATGGGAAATACGCAGTATTTT
-	TRBJ2-5	-	TRBV28	CATRTGDFQETQYF	TGTGCCACCCGAACGGGGGACTTCCAAGAGACCCAGTACTTC
-	TRBJ2-7	-	TRBV5-4	CASSSGPYEQYF	TGTGCCAGCAGCTCGGGGCCCTACGAGCAGTACTTC
-	TRBJ2-7	TRBD1	TRBV4-1	CASSPKTGSTYEQYF	TGCGCCAGCAGCCCAAAGACAGGGTCGACCTACGAGCAGTACTTC
-	TRBJ1-6	-	TRBV21-1	CASSRRGSSEVKSPLHF	TGTGCCAGCAGCCGAAGGGGGTCGTCGGAGGTTAAGTCACCCCTCCACTTT
-	TRBJ2-7	-	TRBV4-1	CASSQGRGGYEQYF	TGCGCCAGCAGCCAAGGCAGAGGGGGGTACGAGCAGTACTTC
once	TRBJ2-1	-	TRBV27	CASSLSTASSYNEQFF	TGTGCCAGCAGTTTATCGACAGCTAGCTCCTACAATGAGCAGTTCTTC
-	TRBJ1-1	TRBD1	TRBV5-5	CASSWGQGIMNTEAFF	TGTGCCAGCAGTTGGGGACAGGGGATTATGAACACTGAAGCTTTCTTT
once	TRBJ2-7	TRBD2	TRBV7-9	CASGSGRTNEQYF	TGTGCCAGCGGTAGCGGGAGAACCAACGAGCAGTACTTC
-	TRBJ2-1	-	TRBV9	CASSVAVPGSFNEQFF	TGTGCCAGCAGCGTAGCGGTTCCCGGGAGTTTCAATGAGCAGTTCTTC
-	TRBJ2-7	-	TRBV9	CASSLAHGGEQYF	TGTGCCAGCAGCCTAGCACATGGGGGGGAGCAGTACTTC
-	TRBJ1-1	TRBD1	TRBV29-1	CSVEIRDRGDVMNTEAFF	TGCAGCGTTGAGATCCGGGACAGGGGAGACGTGATGAACACTGAAGCTTTCTTT
once	TRBJ2-7	TRBD1	TRBV6-1	CASSSHRGAYEQYF	TGTGCCAGCAGTTCCCACAGGGGGGCCTACGAGCAGTACTTC
once	TRBJ2-3	-	TRBV20-1	CSAMSTQYF	TGCAGTGCTATGAGCACGCAGTATTTT
-	TRBJ1-2	-	TRBV19	CASSMSMGYTF	TGTGCCAGTAGTATGTCGATGGGCTACACCTTC
-	TRBJ2-1	TRBD1	TRBV6-5	CASRTGVGEQFF	TGTGCCAGCCGGACAGGGGTCGGCGAGCAGTTCTTC
-	TRBJ1-6	TRBD1	TRBV15	CATSVRDRLENSPLHF	TGTGCCACCAGCGTCCGGGACAGGTTGGAAAATTCACCCCTCCACTTT
-	TRBJ2-5	-	TRBV13	CASSQRIGVETQYF	TGTGCCAGCAGCCAGCGGATAGGCGTAGAGACCCAGTACTTC
-	TRBJ1-4	-	TRBV18	CASSLSFGPYNEKLFF	TGTGCCAGCTCCCTCTCATTTGGGCCGTATAATGAAAAACTGTTTTTT
-	TRBJ2-1	TRBD2	TRBV13	CASTTRTSGSVEQFF	TGTGCCAGCACCACTAGGACTAGCGGGAGTGTGGAGCAGTTCTTC
-	TRBJ1-2	-	TRBV4-1	CASSHSGRLGVAYGYTF	TGCGCCAGCAGCCACTCGGGGAGGCTGGGAGTCGCCTATGGCTACACCTTC
-	TRBJ2-7	-	TRBV5-1	CASSSPGASYEQYF	TGCGCCAGCAGCTCGCCGGGAGCCTCCTACGAGCAGTACTTC
-	TRBJ2-3	TRBD1	TRBV2	CASSARDRKGSDTQYF	TGTGCCAGCAGTGCTAGGGACAGGAAAGGGTCAGATACGCAGTATTTT
-	TRBJ2-7	-	TRBV14	CASSQDDVYEQYF	TGTGCCAGCAGCCAAGATGACGTATACGAGCAGTACTTC
-	TRBJ2-7	TRBD1	TRBV29-1	CSVEADRGPYEQYF	TGCAGCGTTGAGGCGGACAGGGGACCCTACGAGCAGTACTTC
-	TRBJ1-2	-	TRBV18	CASSPYDTNYGYTF	TGTGCCAGCTCACCCTATGACACCAACTATGGCTACACCTTC
-	TRBJ1-2	TRBD1	TRBV4-1	CASSQDPGQGPYGYTF	TGCGCCAGCAGCCAAGATCCAGGACAGGGCCCCTATGGCTACACCTTC
-	TRBJ2-1	-	TRBV4-1	CASSQEEGPFYNEQFF	TGCGCCAGCAGCCAAGAAGAGGGGCCGTTCTACAATGAGCAGTTCTTC
-	TRBJ1-6	-	TRBV5-4	CASSPGRDTPLHF	TGTGCCAGCAGCCCCGGGAGGGATACGCCCCTCCACTTT
-	TRBJ2-7	TRBD1	TRBV7-9	CASSLVSQGAYEQYF	TGTGCCAGCAGCTTAGTCTCACAGGGGGCCTACGAGCAGTACTTC
-	TRBJ1-1	-	TRBV11-1	CASSLGTVNTEAFF	TGTGCCAGCAGCTTAGGGACAGTTAACACTGAAGCTTTCTTT
once	TRBJ2-1	-	TRBV11-2	CASSTFGASSYNEQFF	TGTGCCAGCAGCACGTTTGGGGCCAGCTCCTACAATGAGCAGTTCTTC
-	TRBJ2-7	TRBD2	TRBV19	CASSISGTINYEQYF	TGTGCCAGTAGTATCTCGGGGACTATCAACTACGAGCAGTACTTC
-	TRBJ2-1	-	TRBV30	CAWFSNEQFF	TGTGCCTGGTTCAGCAATGAGCAGTTCTTC
-	TRBJ2-1	TRBD2	TRBV10-3	CATFEAGGLKDEQFF	TGTGCCACCTTCGAGGCGGGGGGGCTTAAGGATGAGCAGTTCTTC
-	TRBJ2-1	-	TRBV5-1	CASSLVYPPAVDEQFF	TGCGCCAGCAGCTTAGTCTACCCCCCGGCGGTGGATGAGCAGTTCTTC
-	TRBJ2-7	-	TRBV9	CASSVEGRAPSYEQYF	TGTGCCAGCAGCGTAGAAGGGCGGGCCCCCTCCTACGAGCAGTACTTC
-	TRBJ2-7	-	TRBV19	CASRQSPYEQYF	TGTGCCAGTCGTCAGAGCCCCTACGAGCAGTACTTC
-	TRBJ1-2	-	TRBV28	CASSLFDGYYGYTF	TGTGCCAGCAGTTTATTCGACGGCTACTATGGCTACACCTTC
-	TRBJ2-2	-	TRBV7-2	CASSPAYTGELFF	TGTGCCAGCAGCCCAGCGTACACCGGGGAGCTGTTTTTT
-	TRBJ1-1	-	TRBV29-1	CSVEDWTEAFF	TGCAGCGTTGAAGATTGGACTGAAGCTTTCTTT
-	TRBJ2-1	-	TRBV11-2	CASSLADGSSYNEQFF	TGTGCCAGCAGCTTAGCGGACGGAAGCTCCTACAATGAGCAGTTCTTC
-	TRBJ2-1	-	TRBV7-3	CASSYIGQSFDEQFF	TGTGCCAGCAGCTATATCGGACAGTCCTTCGATGAGCAGTTCTTC
-	TRBJ1-3	-	TRBV15	CATSVRESSGNTIYF	TGTGCCACCAGCGTGCGGGAAAGCTCTGGAAACACCATATATTTT
few	TRBJ2-7	-	TRBV7-9	CASSAELTYEQYF	TGTGCCAGCAGCGCGGAGCTGACTTACGAGCAGTACTTC
-	TRBJ2-7	-	TRBV10-2	CASSPSYEQYF	TGCGCCAGCAGCCCCTCCTACGAGCAGTACTTC
-	TRBJ2-7	TRBD1	TRBV7-9	CASSPPGTGGYEQYF	TGTGCCAGCAGCCCACCCGGGACAGGGGGTTACGAGCAGTACTTC
-	TRBJ1-1	-	TRBV7-9	CASSSSPSFGGYNTEAFF	TGTGCCAGCAGCTCGTCTCCCTCCTTCGGGGGTTACAACACTGAAGCTTTCTTT
-	TRBJ2-7	-	TRBV6-5	CASSYTPSSEQYF	TGTGCCAGCAGTTACACTCCGTCCTCCGAGCAGTACTTC
-	TRBJ1-2	-	TRBV2	CASSEGDPAYRNYGYTF	TGTGCCAGCAGTGAAGGGGATCCCGCATATCGGAACTATGGCTACACCTTC
-	TRBJ1-1	-	TRBV5-1	CASSLAGTSGDTEAFF	TGCGCCAGCAGCTTGGCTGGGACCTCAGGCGACACTGAAGCTTTCTTT
-	TRBJ2-7	TRBD1	TRBV13	CASSARRRTGAGEQYF	TGTGCCAGCAGCGCCCGGCGACGGACAGGGGCAGGCGAGCAGTACTTC
-	TRBJ1-2	TRBD1	TRBV7-2	CASSSVVGRGLSWSYGYTF	TGTGCCAGCAGCTCCGTCGTGGGCAGGGGGCTAAGTTGGAGCTATGGCTACACCTTC
once	TRBJ2-7	-	TRBV4-1	CASSTGKGLYEQYF	TGCGCCAGCAGTACCGGGAAAGGGCTCTACGAGCAGTACTTC
-	TRBJ2-5	TRBD2	TRBV5-5	CASNPRGKLAGAPGETQYF	TGTGCCAGCAACCCCCGAGGGAAACTAGCGGGGGCCCCGGGAGAGACCCAGTACTTC
-	TRBJ2-3	TRBD2	TRBV7-9	CASSLASGGSTDTQYF	TGTGCCAGCAGCTTAGCTTCGGGGGGAAGCACAGATACGCAGTATTTT